The clone carrying this T cell receptor (beta chain) was found many times. The data belong to a study of T cells after yellow fever vaccination. TCRdb reprocessed the 5' RACE reads via MiXCR and lists one record per CDR3 protein. This sample yields about 30,000 distinct CDR3 sequences, of which about 4.4% are seen a single time; just over 45% belongs to the top ten. Trimming took 1 base from V and 2 from J, leaving 13 bases between them. CDR1 SGHVS and CDR2 FQNEAQ come from the germline V gene. The CDR3 spans 16 residues. The sample was CD8+ T cells sorted from PBMCs, taken 5 days after the yellow fever booster vaccination. The source of this sequence is a man in his thirties or forties who received the YFV17D yellow fever vaccine. The chain carries TRBV7-8 and TRBJ2-3, with D unclear. CDR3 bases: TGTGCCAGCAGCTTAGTCTCGACGCTGGACACAGATACGCAGTATTTT. Translating it yields CASSLVSTLDTDTQYF.